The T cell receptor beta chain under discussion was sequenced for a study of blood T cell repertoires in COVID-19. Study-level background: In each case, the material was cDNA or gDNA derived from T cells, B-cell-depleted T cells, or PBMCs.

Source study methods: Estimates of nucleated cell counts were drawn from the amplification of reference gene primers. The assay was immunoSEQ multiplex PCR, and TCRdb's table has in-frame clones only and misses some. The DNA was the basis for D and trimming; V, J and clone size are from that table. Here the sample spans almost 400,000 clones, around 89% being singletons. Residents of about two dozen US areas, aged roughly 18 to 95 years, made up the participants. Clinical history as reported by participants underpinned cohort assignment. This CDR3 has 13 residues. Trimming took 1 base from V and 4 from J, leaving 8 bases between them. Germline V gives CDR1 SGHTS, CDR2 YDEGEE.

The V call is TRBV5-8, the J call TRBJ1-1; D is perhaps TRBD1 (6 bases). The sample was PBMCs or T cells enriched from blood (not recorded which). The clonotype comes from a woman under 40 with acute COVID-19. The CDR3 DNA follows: TGTGCCAGCAGCTTGAGAGGGGGCACTGAAGCTTTCTTT. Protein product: CASSLRGGTEAFF.